This T cell receptor (beta chain) was observed in a study of blood T cell dynamics during melanoma immunotherapy (dated by TCRdb to 2019 to 2021). Notes on the research overall: Patients with metastatic melanoma were treated with first-line pembrolizumab or nivolumab plus ipilimumab as standard of care in the United Kingdom. Consecutive patients formed a training cohort, and a further independent group of patients from the same centre was pooled into an external validation set. To find early correlates of response, peripheral T cell receptor repertoires were profiled in metastatic melanoma patients before and after one cycle of checkpoint inhibitor therapy. The investigation overall reported the following: Patients who later achieved disease control showed a bifurcated PBMC repertoire reorganization at W3, with increased clonality or increased diversity, unlike progressors. The relatively small sample size was recognized as a factor that could limit how well the results generalize. Whether the T cell clones driving repertoire changes were melanoma-specific or reflected general immune activation could not be determined in the study.

Every bulk PBMC sample was loaded with the same fixed amount of about 370 ng of DNA. Following the manufacturer instructions, the immunoSEQ TCRb Assay kit was used to amplify TCR beta CDR3 sequences from genomic DNA. The KAPA Library Quantification Kit for Illumina platforms was used to quantify the pooled libraries by qPCR. Pooled libraries were sequenced on an Illumina NextSeq 500, clustered at roughly 0.55-1.1 pM. Per the source publication's procedure: Analysis of the TCR data relied on immunoSEQ ANALYZER and the R LymphoSeq package. A rearrangement efficiency score was calculated as productive divided by the sum of productive and non-productive CDR3 sequences. Clonality was assessed using the Gini coefficient and diversity using the Renyi index at alpha=1, with pairwise comparisons between timepoints within each patient. Clonal relatedness used an edit distance of 3, and repertoire similarity used the Bhattacharyya coefficient, both computed in LymphoSeq. Linear discriminant analysis on week-3 changes in clonality and diversity was built with the R MASS and caret packages to classify response. TCRdb stores this immuneACCESS table with in-frame sequences only. Part of the clones is absent; in the studies checked, under half of the shortfall reflects unresolved V genes, and no reason is known for the rest. Clonal size and the V and J genes are those of that table, whereas D and trimming came from the DNA. The sample table lists 14,000 to 15,000 clones, around 88% of them with a count of one. The ten top clones hold 7.8% of the sample.

A word on this clone: No antigen is known for it. Per-nucleotide qualities are absent, and no much larger clonotype sits a single base away.

The sample's time point label is to be understood as: week 3, after first cycle of checkpoint inhibitor. Blood samples were collected before treatment (T0) and at week 3 (W3), after the first cycle of checkpoint blockade. Except for a couple of patients with rapid clinical progression, response was assessed 12 weeks after the first infusion by RECIST 1.1; disease control meant complete response, partial response or stable disease. Patients were not eligible if they had prior systemic cancer treatment, concomitant immunosuppressant therapy or synchronous other active malignancies. Both bulk PBMC and plasma cell-free DNA were sequenced for TCR beta so that circulating cells and T cell turnover could be tracked. PBMC were isolated from blood with Lymphoprep and SepMate tubes, followed by red cell lysis. QIAamp DNA Blood Mini kits were used to extract DNA from PBMC and sorted T cell subsets. Spanning cysteine to phenylalanine, the CDR3 consists of 17 amino acids. The sequence is cut down to CDR3 DNA, 51 bases in frame from base 1. For this chain, trimming is 3 bases at the V end and 4 bases at the J end, and the number of junction bases without a gene match is 11. CDR1 and CDR2, looked up from the germline V gene (reference sequence), are SEHNR and FQNEAQ.

Sequencing was performed on blood, taken from a patient treated with checkpoint blockade. Recombination linked TRBV7-9 to TRBJ2-2; 7 central nucleotides agree with TRBD2. This clonotype originated in a human donor with melanoma. CDR3 reads: CASSFTRGGRITGELFF. The nucleotides are TGTGCCAGCAGCTTTACTCGGGGAGGGAGGATCACCGGGGAGCTGTTTTTT.